The source of this T cell receptor beta chain is a study of blood T cell repertoires in COVID-19. Study as a whole: COVID-19 samples, acute and convalescent, were from the United States, Italy and Spain. PBMCs, B-cell-depleted T cells, or T cells were the source of the cDNA or gDNA that made up the material.

CDR1 LNHDA and CDR2 SQIVND come from the germline V gene (reference sequence). The CDR3 runs to 14 residues. V lost 10 bases to trimming and J lost 4 bases; unmatched junction nucleotides: 7. As handled by the study authors: Reference gene primer amplification gave nucleated cell count estimates. Only in-frame clones appear in the TCRdb table, and some are missing; sequencing was by immunoSEQ multiplex PCR. V and J calls and clone size are as listed in that table; D and trimming were resolved from the DNA. This repertoire shows approximately 390,000 clones, roughly 89% found once; its top ten account for around 6.3%.

The sample was peripheral blood. This sequence was found in a young man with active or convalescent COVID-19. V is TRBV19 and J is TRBJ2-2, with 9 bases matching TRBD2. The CDR3 region is CATTGREGTGELFF. In DNA, the CDR3 is TGTGCCACCACGGGGCGGGAGGGCACCGGGGAGCTGTTTTTT.